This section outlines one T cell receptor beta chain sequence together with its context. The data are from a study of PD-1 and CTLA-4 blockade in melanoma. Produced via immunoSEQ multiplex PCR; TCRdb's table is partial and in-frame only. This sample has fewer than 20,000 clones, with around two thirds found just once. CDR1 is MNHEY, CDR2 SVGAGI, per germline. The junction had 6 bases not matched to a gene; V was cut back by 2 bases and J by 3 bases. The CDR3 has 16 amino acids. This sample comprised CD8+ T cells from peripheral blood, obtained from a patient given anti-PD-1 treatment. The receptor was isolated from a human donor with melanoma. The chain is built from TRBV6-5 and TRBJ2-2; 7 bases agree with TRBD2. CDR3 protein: CASSYAYGRHTGELFF. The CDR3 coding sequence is TGTGCCAGCAGTTACGCTTACGGGAGGCACACCGGGGAGCTGTTTTTT.